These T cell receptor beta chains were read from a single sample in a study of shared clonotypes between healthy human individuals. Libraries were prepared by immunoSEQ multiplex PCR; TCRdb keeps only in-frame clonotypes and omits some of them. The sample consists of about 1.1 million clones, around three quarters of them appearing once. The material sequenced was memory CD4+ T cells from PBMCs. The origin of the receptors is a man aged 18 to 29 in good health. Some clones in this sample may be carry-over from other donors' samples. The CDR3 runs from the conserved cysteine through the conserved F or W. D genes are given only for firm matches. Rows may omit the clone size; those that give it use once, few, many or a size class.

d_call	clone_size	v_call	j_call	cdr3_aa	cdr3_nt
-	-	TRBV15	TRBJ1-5	CATSREAGSNQPQHF	TGTGCCACCAGCAGAGAGGCGGGAAGCAATCAGCCCCAGCATTTT
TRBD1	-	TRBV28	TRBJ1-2	CASSSTGFGYTF	TGTGCCAGCAGTTCGACAGGGTTTGGCTACACCTTC
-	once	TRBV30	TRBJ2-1	CAWSSFSSYNEQFF	TGTGCCTGGAGTAGCTTTTCCTCCTACAATGAGCAGTTCTTC
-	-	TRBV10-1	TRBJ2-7	CASSEQQFDEQYF	TGCGCCAGCAGTGAGCAACAGTTTGACGAGCAGTACTTC
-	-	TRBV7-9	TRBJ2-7	CASSFAGGAYEQYF	TGTGCCAGCAGCTTTGCCGGCGGCGCCTACGAGCAGTACTTC
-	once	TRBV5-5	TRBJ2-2	CASILSPTGELFF	TGTGCCAGCATCCTGTCACCCACCGGGGAGCTGTTTTTT
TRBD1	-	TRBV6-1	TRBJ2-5	CASSEATGGWETQYF	TGTGCCAGCAGTGAAGCGACAGGGGGGTGGGAGACCCAGTACTTC
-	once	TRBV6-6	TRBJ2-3	CASSNLANHTDTQYF	TGTGCCAGCAGCAATCTAGCGAACCACACAGATACGCAGTATTTT
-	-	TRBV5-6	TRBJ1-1	CASSLDVTEAFF	TGTGCCAGCAGCTTGGACGTGACTGAAGCTTTCTTT
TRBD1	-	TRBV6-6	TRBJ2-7	CASSYGARGRPYEQYF	TGTGCCAGCAGTTACGGTGCTAGGGGGCGCCCCTACGAGCAGTACTTC
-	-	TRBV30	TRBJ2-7	CAWAGWTVPYEQYF	TGTGCCTGGGCTGGATGGACAGTACCCTACGAGCAGTACTTC
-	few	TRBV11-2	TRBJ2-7	CASSLAGKPSGEQYF	TGTGCCAGCAGCTTAGCCGGGAAACCCTCGGGCGAGCAGTACTTC
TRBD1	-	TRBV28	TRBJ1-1	CASSPGGRAEAFF	TGTGCCAGCAGTCCAGGGGGCCGGGCTGAAGCTTTCTTT
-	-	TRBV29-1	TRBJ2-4	CSAGRQKGIQYF	TGCAGCGCCGGACGGCAGAAGGGCATTCAGTACTTC
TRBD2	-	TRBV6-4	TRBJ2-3	CASRAGLADTDTQYF	TGTGCCAGCAGGGCGGGGCTAGCGGACACAGATACGCAGTATTTT
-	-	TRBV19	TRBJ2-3	CASSMGQGLPGDTQYF	TGTGCCAGTAGTATGGGGCAGGGGCTACCTGGAGATACGCAGTATTTT
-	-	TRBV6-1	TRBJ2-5	CASSEYVAMGWAQYF	TGTGCCAGCAGTGAATACGTAGCCATGGGGTGGGCCCAGTACTTC
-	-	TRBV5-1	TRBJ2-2	CASREDGRSGELFF	TGCGCCAGCAGAGAGGACGGGAGAAGCGGGGAGCTGTTTTTT
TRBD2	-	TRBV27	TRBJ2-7	CASSLTSGSTYEQYF	TGTGCCAGCAGTTTAACTAGCGGGAGCACCTACGAGCAGTACTTC
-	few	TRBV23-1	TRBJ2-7	CASSQFTPSRHYEQYF	TGCGCCAGCAGTCAATTCACCCCCAGTCGCCATTACGAGCAGTACTTC
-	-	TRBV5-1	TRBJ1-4	CASSIGASEKLFF	TGCGCCAGCAGCATCGGGGCGTCCGAAAAACTGTTTTTT
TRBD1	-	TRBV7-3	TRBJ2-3	CASSLTRDRGADTQYF	TGTGCCAGCAGCTTAACGAGGGACAGGGGGGCAGATACGCAGTATTTT
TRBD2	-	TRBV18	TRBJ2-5	CASSLGLAETQYF	TGTGCCAGCTCACTGGGACTAGCGGAGACCCAGTACTTC
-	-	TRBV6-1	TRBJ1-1	CASSEGLVNTEAFF	TGTGCCAGCAGTGAGGGCCTAGTGAACACTGAAGCTTTCTTT
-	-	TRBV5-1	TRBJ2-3	CASSFGGASTDTQYF	TGCGCCAGCAGCTTTGGCGGGGCTAGCACAGATACGCAGTATTTT
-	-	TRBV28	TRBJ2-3	CASSSITDTQYF	TGTGCCAGCAGTTCAATCACAGATACGCAGTATTTT